The rows below give T cell receptor beta chains drawn from one sample of a study of T cells in Graves' hyperthyroidism and ophthalmopathy. TCRdb re-called the multiplex PCR reads with MiXCR, one entry per CDR3 protein. Of roughly 420,000 distinct CDR3 sequences in the sample, around a sixth were seen once. The sample comprised blood. Source of these receptors: a woman between 18 and 29 years old with Graves' hyperthyroidism. Each CDR3 is given with its conserved first and last residue. Fields, in order: V gene, D gene, clone size, J gene, CDR3 protein, CDR3 DNA. The D gene is left open where the match is weak. The size entry is marked missing in some rows and otherwise reads once, few, many or a size class.

TRBV7-9,TRBD2,many,TRBJ2-1,CASSLGTSGRSPQGNEQFF,TGTGCCAGCAGCTTAGGGACTAGCGGGAGGTCACCCCAGGGCAATGAGCAGTTCTTC
TRBV7-3,TRBD1,-,TRBJ2-2,CASSCQTGRELFF,TGTGCCAGCAGTTGCCAGACAGGGAGGGAGCTGTTTTTT
TRBV25-1,TRBD2,-,TRBJ2-4,CASSYLAGFGKNIQYF,TGTGCCAGCAGTTATCTAGCGGGATTTGGCAAAAACATTCAGTACTTC
TRBV7-9,-,many,TRBJ1-2,CASSPNSSRYLYGYTF,TGTGCCAGCAGCCCGAATTCGTCCCGATACCTCTATGGCTACACCTTC
TRBV12-3/TRBV12-4,-,many,TRBJ2-1,CASSFDTGPNEQFF,TGTGCCAGCAGTTTTGATACGGGACCGAATGAGCAGTTCTTC
TRBV6-1,-,few,TRBJ2-7,CASSPYGQAYEQYF,TGTGCCAGCAGTCCCTATGGGCAGGCCTACGAGCAGTACTTC
TRBV6-1,TRBD2,many,TRBJ2-2,CASSEAGLAAGELFF,TGTGCCAGCAGTGAAGCGGGACTAGCGGCCGGGGAGCTGTTTTTT
TRBV6-2/TRBV6-3,TRBD1,few,TRBJ2-1,CASSYSRGQGANEQFF,TGTGCCAGCAGTTACTCGAGGGGACAGGGGGCGAATGAGCAGTTCTTC
TRBV5-1,-,many,TRBJ2-2,CASRLDPSNTGELFF,TGCGCCAGCAGACTGGATCCTTCGAACACCGGGGAGCTGTTTTTT
TRBV12-3/TRBV12-4,TRBD1,many,TRBJ1-2,CASSLGAGGGYGYTF,TGTGCCAGCAGTTTAGGAGCAGGGGGCGGCTATGGCTACACCTTC
TRBV3-1,TRBD2,many,TRBJ2-2,CASSHSGEGELFF,TGTGCCAGCAGCCATAGCGGGGAAGGGGAGCTGTTTTTT
TRBV11-3,TRBD2,many,TRBJ2-2,CASQWEGKTGELFF,TGTGCCAGTCAGTGGGAGGGAAAGACCGGGGAGCTGTTTTTT
TRBV5-6,TRBD2,-,TRBJ2-7,CASSRGTSGGAQQYF,TGTGCCAGCAGTCGGGGGACTAGCGGGGGGGCCCAGCAGTACTTC
TRBV29-1,TRBD2,many,TRBJ2-5,CSVNPGLGQETQYF,TGCAGCGTCAATCCGGGACTAGGGCAAGAGACCCAGTACTTC
TRBV29-1,-,-,TRBJ2-1,CSVARSDEQFF,TGCAGCGTTGCTCGGAGCGATGAGCAGTTCTTC
TRBV30,-,many,TRBJ1-3,CAWSVGPWAGNTIYF,TGTGCCTGGAGTGTGGGGCCTTGGGCTGGAAACACCATATATTTT
TRBV10-1,-,few,TRBJ1-1,CASSRGRGWSTEAFF,TGCGCCAGCAGCCGGGGGAGGGGATGGAGCACTGAAGCTTTCTTT